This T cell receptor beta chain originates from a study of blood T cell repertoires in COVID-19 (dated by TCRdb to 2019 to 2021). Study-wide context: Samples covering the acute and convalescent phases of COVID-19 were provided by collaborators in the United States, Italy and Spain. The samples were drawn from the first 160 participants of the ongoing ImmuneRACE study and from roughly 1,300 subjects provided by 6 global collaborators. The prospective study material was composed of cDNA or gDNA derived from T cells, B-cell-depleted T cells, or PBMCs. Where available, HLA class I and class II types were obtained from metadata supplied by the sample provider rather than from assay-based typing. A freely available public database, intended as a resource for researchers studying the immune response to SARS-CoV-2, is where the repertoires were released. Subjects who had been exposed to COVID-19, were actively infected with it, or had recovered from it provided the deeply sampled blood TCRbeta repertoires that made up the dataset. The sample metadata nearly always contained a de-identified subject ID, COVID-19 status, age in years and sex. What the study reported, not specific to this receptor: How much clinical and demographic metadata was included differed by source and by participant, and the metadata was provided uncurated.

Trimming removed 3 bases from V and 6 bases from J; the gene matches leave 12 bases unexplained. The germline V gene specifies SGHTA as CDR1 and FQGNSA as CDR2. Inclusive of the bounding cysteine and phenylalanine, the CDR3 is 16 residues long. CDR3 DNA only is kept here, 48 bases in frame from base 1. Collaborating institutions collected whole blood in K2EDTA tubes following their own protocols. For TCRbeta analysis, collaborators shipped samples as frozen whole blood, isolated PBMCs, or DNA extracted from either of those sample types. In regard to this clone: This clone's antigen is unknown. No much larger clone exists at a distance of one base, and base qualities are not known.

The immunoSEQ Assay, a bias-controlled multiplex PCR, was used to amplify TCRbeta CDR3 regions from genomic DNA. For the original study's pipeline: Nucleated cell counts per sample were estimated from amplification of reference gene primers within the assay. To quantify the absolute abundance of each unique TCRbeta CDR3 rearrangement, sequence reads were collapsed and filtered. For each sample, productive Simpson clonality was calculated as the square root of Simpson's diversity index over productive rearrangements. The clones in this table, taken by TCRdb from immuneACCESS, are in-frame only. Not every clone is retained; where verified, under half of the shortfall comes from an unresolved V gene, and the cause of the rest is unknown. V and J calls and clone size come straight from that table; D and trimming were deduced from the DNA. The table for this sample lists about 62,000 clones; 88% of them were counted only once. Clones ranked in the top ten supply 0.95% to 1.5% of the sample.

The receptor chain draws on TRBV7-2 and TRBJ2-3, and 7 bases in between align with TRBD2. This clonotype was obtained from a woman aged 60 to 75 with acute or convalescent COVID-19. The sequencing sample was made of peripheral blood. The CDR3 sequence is CASSFPGLSSGDTQYF. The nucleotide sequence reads TGTGCCAGCAGCTTTCCGGGACTATCCTCGGGTGATACGCAGTATTTT.